The 29 T cell receptor beta chains reported below all come from one sample, sequenced in a study of tissue T cells after allogeneic stem cell transplantation. Measured with immunoSEQ multiplex PCR; TCRdb has only the in-frame clones, and not every one. The repertoire holds around 9,300 clones, with roughly 45% as singletons. The sample's time point: mouse harvest day 7 after allogeneic transplant. The graft held 10^6 splenic CD5+ T cells and 10^7 T-cell-depleted bone marrow cells. Material for sequencing was gut tissue. The receptors here all came from a female BALB/c mouse given C57BL/6 T cells with graft-versus-host disease after an allogeneic hematopoietic cell transplant.

Notes on this clone: All gene names here are mouse names. The read is 1 residue too short to cover the CDR3 end, so that end is filled in from the germline J gene. Other nucleotide sequences in the sample specify the same CDR3. This chain joins TRBV16 and TRBJ2-5, with D possibly TRBD2 on 5 matching bases. Trimming shortened V by 3 bases and J by 3 bases, and 7 bases separated the two germline ends. Germline-derived CDR1 and CDR2 are SGHSA and FRNQAP. The CDR3 is 13 amino acids. The sequenced CDR3 bases are TGTGCAAGCAGCTTTGGGGATCAAGACACCCAGTAC. It is translated as CASSFGDQDTQY. The full CDR3 reads CASSFGDQDTQYF.

A note on this clone: Gene names and germline match the mouse. Coverage ceases 1 residue before the CDR3 finishes, and the germline J gene fills in the end. This chain joins TRBV4 and TRBJ2-7, with D maybe TRBD2 (7 bases). The length of the CDR3 is 15 residues. Germline CDR1 and CDR2: LGHDT and YNNKQL (reference sequence). Trimming left V 6 bases short and J 2 bases short, with 17 bases between. The chain's CDR3 is CASSLSKGGAYEQYF. CDR3 DNA (partial): TGTGCCAGCAGTCTGTCGAAGGGGGGGGCCTATGAACAGTAC.

Comment on this clone: Germline and genes: mouse. Here the CDR3 reads CASSPSGGERLFF. The sequenced CDR3 bases are TGTGCCAGCAGCCCAAGCGGGGGCGAAAGATTATTT. The V gene is TRBV26, the J gene TRBJ1-4; perhaps TRBD1 as D (5 bases). The read terminates 1 residue ahead of where the CDR3 ends, so the germline J gene completes it. Trimming stripped 6 bases from V and 7 bases from J, with 12 bases between. This CDR3 is 13 amino acids long. Germline-derived CDR1 and CDR2 are KGHPV and FQNQEV (reference sequence).

In the case of this clone: Gene labels here are mouse ones. From the germline J gene comes the end of the CDR3, since the read stops 1 residue before it. The rearrangement uses TRBV5 and TRBJ2-4, with TRBD2 matching over 7 bases. The germline V gene encodes CDR1 LGHNA and CDR2 YNLKQL (reference sequence). The CDR3 has 16 residues. V lost 0 bases, J lost 0 bases, and 3 bases stayed unmatched. The sequenced part of the CDR3 DNA is TGTGCCAGCAGCCAAGATTGGGGGGTTAGTCAAAACACCTTGTAC. It translates to CASSQDWGVSQNTLY. The full CDR3 sequence reads CASSQDWGVSQNTLYF.

Comments on this clone: Any gene name here is a mouse gene name. From the germline J gene comes the end of the CDR3, since the read stops 1 residue before it. The chain links TRBV1 to TRBJ2-1; 7 nucleotides line up with TRBD1. The CDR3 is 15 amino acids. The junction had 8 bases not matched to a gene; V was cut back by 2 bases and J by 7 bases. The germline gives CDR1 NSQYPW, CDR2 LRSPGD (reference sequence). CDR3 DNA, as far as it was read: TGCACCTGCAGTGCAAGGGACAGAGTGGGGGCTGAGCAGTTC. Protein sequence: CTCSARDRVGAEQF. The full CDR3 protein is CTCSARDRVGAEQFF.

Concerning this clone itself: The genes are named according to mouse. The read stops 1 residue short of the end of the CDR3; the missing end is completed from the germline J gene. The chain uses TRBV26 and TRBJ2-1, with 13 bases matching TRBD2. Germline V gene data show CDR1 as KGHPV and CDR2 as FQNQEV (reference sequence). The CDR3 is 14 amino acids. Germline trimming cut 6 bases from V and 8 bases from J; bases unmatched to any gene: 4. The CDR3 bases that were read are TGTGCCAGCAGCCGGGACTGGGGGGGTACTGAGCAGTTC. Translation: CASSRDWGGTEQF. The complete CDR3 sequence is CASSRDWGGTEQFF.

This clone was recorded a few times. The gene symbols are mouse symbols. The CDR3 is cut off 1 residue early in the read; its end comes from the germline J gene. The V and J genes are TRBV16 and TRBJ2-3, with TRBD2 matching 10 bases. Trimming removed 1 base from V and 7 bases from J; junction bases left unmatched: 2. Germline-derived CDR1 and CDR2 are SGHSA and FRNQAP. This CDR3 comprises 14 residues. The covered CDR3 bases are TGTGCAAGCAGCTTAGCTGGGGGGGCGCAAACGCTGTAT. This codes for CASSLAGGAQTLY. The whole CDR3 protein reads CASSLAGGAQTLYF.

In its sample, this clone ranks as medium-sized (0.01 to 0.1%). The genes and germline here are from mouse. The read stops 1 residue short of the end of the CDR3; the missing end is completed from the germline J gene. The chain recombines TRBV17 with TRBJ2-2, with 10 bases lining up with TRBD2. From germline, CDR1 is MNHDT and CDR2 YYDKIL. J gave up 4 bases and V 3 bases, and 5 bases lay outside the gene matches. There are 16 residues in the CDR3. CDR3 loop: CASSRPGGAGTGQLYF. Incomplete CDR3 DNA: TGTGCTAGCAGTAGGCCTGGGGGGGCCGGCACCGGGCAGCTCTAC.

This clone was detected a few times. Here the gene names and germline are mouse. Read coverage stops 1 residue before the CDR3 terminus; the germline J gene supplies the remainder. The rearrangement uses TRBV24 and TRBJ2-3; 12 bases fit TRBD2. The trim removed 4 bases at V and 0 bases at J, leaving 8 bases unmatched. The CDR3 spans 18 residues. CDR1 and CDR2 from the germline V gene are KGHTA and FRNEEI. CDR3 region: CASSHQGTGGSSAETLYF. The sequenced CDR3 bases are TGTGCCAGCAGTCACCAGGGGACTGGGGGGTCTAGTGCAGAAACGCTGTAT.

This clone was counted only a few times. Genes here carry mouse names. Read data end 1 residue before the CDR3 end; the end is taken from the germline J gene. The chain uses TRBV26 and TRBJ1-4, with 7 positions matching TRBD1. The length of the CDR3 is 16 residues. V was pared by 5 bases and J by 0 bases, with 6 bases of the junction left unmatched. Germline loops: CDR1 KGHPV, CDR2 FQNQEV (reference sequence). CDR3 sequence reads: CASSSPGQISNERLFF. CDR3 bases read: TGTGCCAGCAGTTCTCCGGGACAGATTTCCAACGAAAGATTATTT. The full variable domain, with the rest looked up from reference TRBV26 and TRBJ1-4, is NSKVIQTPRYLVKGQGQKAKMRCIPEKGHPVVFWYQQNKNNEFKFLINFQNQEVLQQIDMTEKRFSAECPSNSPCSLEIQSSEAGDSALYLCASSSPGQISNERLFFGHGTKLSVL.

This clone was seen once. The gene symbols are mouse symbols. Coverage ceases 1 residue before the CDR3 finishes, and the germline J gene fills in the end. The chain employs TRBV26 and TRBJ1-6; 8 bases are a match to TRBD1. TRBJ1-6 has ORF status, its function being uncertain. Germline V CDR1 and CDR2: KGHPV, FQNQEV (reference sequence). Germline trimming cut 4 bases from V and 7 bases from J; bases unmatched to any gene: 3. The CDR3 sequence is 14 residues long. The CDR3 loop is CASSRTGSNSPLYF. The CDR3 DNA, read in part, is TGTGCCAGCAGTCGGACAGGGTCGAATTCGCCCCTCTAC.

This clone is categorized as medium-sized. Gene and germline names: mouse. The sequenced fragment ends 1 residue before the CDR3 boundary, so the rest is inferred from the germline J gene. V gene TRBV15 combines with J gene TRBJ2-1, with D perhaps being TRBD1 or TRBD2 (5 bases each). Germline values: CDR1 SGHND, CDR2 FRSKSL. CDR3 length equals 12 residues. V was shortened by 6 bases and J by 12 bases, with 15 bases between the two germline ends. The CDR3: CASRRDRRGQFF. CDR3 bases read: TGTGCCAGCAGAAGGGACCGGAGGGGGCAGTTC.

This clone is categorized as medium-sized. Gene names follow the mouse nomenclature. The sequenced fragment ends 1 residue before the CDR3 boundary, so the rest is inferred from the germline J gene. V and J are TRBV16 and TRBJ2-7; the match to TRBD1 covers 9 bases. V lost 0 bases, J lost 4 bases, and 1 base stayed unmatched. Per the germline V gene, CDR1 is SGHSA and CDR2 is FRNQAP. The CDR3 covers 14 residues. CDR3 in amino acids: CASSLEDRGYEQYF. Incomplete CDR3 DNA: TGTGCAAGCAGCTTAGAAGACAGGGGGTATGAACAGTAC. Using reference TRBV16 and TRBJ2-7 for the parts outside the CDR3, the full variable domain is NAGVIQTPRHKVTGKGQEATLWCEPISGHSAVFWYRQTIVQGLEFLTYFRNQAPIDDSGMPKERFSAQMPNQSHSTLKIQSTQPQDSAVYLCASSLEDRGYEQYFGPGTRLTVL.

This clone occurred a few times. Genes and germline come from the mouse. Read coverage stops 1 residue before the CDR3 terminus; the germline J gene supplies the remainder. The chain has TRBV13-3 and TRBJ1-4, with D uncertain. The CDR3 extends over 13 amino acids. Germline V gene lookup returns CDR1 NNHDY and CDR2 SYVADS. Trimming cost V 3 bases and J 2 bases, with 5 bases left between them. The CDR3 loop reads CASSGSSNERLFF. CDR3 DNA (partial): TGTGCCAGCAGTGGATCCTCCAACGAAAGATTATTT.

Comments on this clone: Gene names are mouse gene names. Coverage ceases 1 residue before the CDR3 finishes, and the germline J gene fills in the end. The chain recombines TRBV19 with TRBJ2-1, with 7 bases identical to TRBD1. Germline assignment: CDR1 FNHDT and CDR2 SITEND (reference sequence). After removal of 4 bases from V and 3 bases from J, the junction contained 7 bases not matched to a gene. This CDR3 is 15 amino acids long. CDR3 region: CASSPGTVGYAEQFF. The CDR3 DNA, read in part, is TGTGCCAGCAGTCCCGGGACAGTGGGCTATGCTGAGCAGTTC.

To note about this clone: These gene names are mouse names. The sequence runs out 1 residue before the end of the CDR3; the remainder is reconstructed from the germline J gene. The V call is TRBV13-3, the J call TRBJ2-2; D gene ambiguous. With 1 base removed from V and 1 base from J, the gap between germline ends came to 5 bases. Germline-derived CDR1 and CDR2 are NNHDY and SYVADS. This CDR3 is built from 14 residues. CDR3: CASSDLENTGQLYF. The sequenced part of the CDR3 DNA is TGTGCCAGCAGTGATCTGGAAAACACCGGGCAGCTCTAC.

As to this clone: Mouse names are used for the genes. The CDR3 sequence is CASGDLDWGGAEGAETLYF. CDR3 DNA (partial): TGTGCCAGCGGTGATCTGGACTGGGGGGGCGCGGAGGGTGCAGAAACGCTGTAT. This chain uses TRBV13-2 with TRBJ2-3; 13 bases align to TRBD2. The sequenced fragment ends 1 residue before the CDR3 boundary, so the rest is inferred from the germline J gene. CDR1 and CDR2 from the germline V gene are NNHNN and SYGAGS (reference sequence). V lost 1 base, J lost 1 base, and 9 bases stayed unmatched. The CDR3 has 19 amino acids.

A note on this clone: All gene names here are mouse names. Sequencing ends 1 residue short of the CDR3 end; the germline J gene provides the rest. The chain combines TRBV4 with TRBJ2-7, with 11 bases fitting TRBD2. The CDR3 extends over 14 amino acids. V dropped 5 bases and J dropped 6; count of bases not matched to a gene: 6. The germline V gene encodes CDR1 LGHDT and CDR2 YNNKQL (reference sequence). The sequenced part of the CDR3 DNA is TGTGCCAGCAGCGACCGGGACTGGGGGTTTGAACAGTAC. Translated: CASSDRDWGFEQY. In full, the CDR3 reads CASSDRDWGFEQYF.

Note on this clone: Gene names are the mouse ones. The DNA read from the CDR3 is TGTGCCAGCGGACTGGGGGGGCGCGGAGACACCCAGTAC. The encoded protein is CASGLGGRGDTQY. Given in full, the CDR3 is CASGLGGRGDTQYF. V and J are TRBV13-3 and TRBJ2-5; TRBD2 agrees at 13 bases. From the germline J gene comes the end of the CDR3, since the read stops 1 residue before it. The CDR3 runs 14 residues. V lost 7 bases, J lost 5 bases, and 4 bases stayed unmatched. Germline CDR1 and CDR2: NNHDY and SYVADS.

For this clone: Mouse gene names and germline throughout. The read terminates 1 residue before the CDR3 end, so the remaining end is supplied by the germline J gene. The V gene is TRBV3, the J gene TRBJ1-4; 10 nucleotides line up with TRBD1. Trimming removed 4 bases from V and 4 bases from J; junction bases left unmatched: 3. The germline gives CDR1 SNHLY, CDR2 FYNGKV (reference sequence). CDR3 size: 15 residues. CDR3 loop: CASSSRDRGNERLFF. The sequenced part of the CDR3 DNA is TGTGCCAGCAGCTCCCGGGACAGGGGCAACGAAAGATTATTT. The full variable domain, with the rest looked up from reference TRBV3 and TRBJ1-4, is GPKVLQIPSHQIIDMGQMVTLNCDPVSNHLYFYWYKQILGQQMEFLVNFYNGKVMEKSKLFKDQFSVERPDGSYFTLKIQPTALEDSAVYFCASSSRDRGNERLFFGHGTKLSVL.

Concerning this clone itself: Any gene name here is a mouse gene name. The CDR3 end is not reached by the read, which stops 1 residue before it; the germline J gene fills it in. The genes are TRBV16 and TRBJ1-4, with D perhaps TRBD1 (6 bases). This CDR3 is built from 15 residues. V shed 3 bases and J shed 2 bases, with 10 bases lying between them. From germline, CDR1 is SGHSA and CDR2 FRNQAP. CDR3 sequence: CASSFPGQSNERLFF. CDR3 bases read: TGTGCAAGCAGCTTTCCGGGACAATCCAACGAAAGATTATTT.

In regard to this clone: Gene names are the mouse ones. The read terminates 1 residue before the CDR3 end, so the remaining end is supplied by the germline J gene. This chain uses TRBV16 with TRBJ1-1, with D perhaps matching TRBD1 (5 bases). V lost 4 bases and J lost 0, with 15 bases in between. This CDR3 has 16 residues. From germline, CDR1 is SGHSA and CDR2 FRNQAP. CDR3 sequence reads: CASSSSFRDPNTEVFF. CDR3 bases read: TGTGCAAGCAGCTCCTCCTTCCGGGACCCAAACACAGAAGTCTTC.

This clone has only one observation. The listed genes are named as in mouse. The read terminates 1 residue ahead of where the CDR3 ends, so the germline J gene completes it. The V and J genes are TRBV15 and TRBJ1-1, with TRBD1 as a possible D gene (5 bases). Trimming took 3 bases from V and 4 from J, leaving 12 bases between them. The CDR3 runs to 14 residues. Per the germline V gene, CDR1 is SGHND and CDR2 is FRSKSL. Incomplete CDR3 DNA: TGTGCCAGCAGTTTCGACGGTCAGGGCACAGAAGTCTTC. Translation: CASSFDGQGTEVF. From start to end, the CDR3 is CASSFDGQGTEVFF.

Notes on this clone: Mouse germline and gene names are used. The read gets to within 1 residue of the CDR3 end, and the germline J gene fills in the rest. This chain connects TRBV26 to TRBJ1-4; 9 nucleotides line up with TRBD1. Germline V gene sequence: CDR1 KGHPV, CDR2 FQNQEV (reference sequence). The CDR3 loop spans 14 amino acids. Trimming at V came to 2 bases and at J to 6 bases, leaving 1 base not matched to a gene. Partial CDR3 DNA: TGTGCCAGCAGTCTGGGACAGGGGTACGAAAGATTATTT. Encoded protein: CASSLGQGYERLF. In full, the CDR3 reads CASSLGQGYERLFF.

Concerning this clone: Mouse gene names and germline throughout. Read data end 1 residue before the CDR3 end; the end is taken from the germline J gene. This rearrangement joins TRBV3 to TRBJ2-5; 14 positions match TRBD2. J gave up 5 bases and V 5 bases, and 3 bases lay outside the gene matches. The CDR3 contains 15 residues. Per the germline V gene, CDR1 is SNHLY and CDR2 is FYNGKV (reference sequence). CDR3 amino acids: CASSPGLGGLDTQYF. The part of the CDR3 DNA that was read is TGTGCCAGCAGCCCGGGACTGGGGGGGCTAGACACCCAGTAC.

In its sample, this clone was seen a few times. Each gene name is a mouse one. CDR3 loop: CASSLGQANSDYTF. The CDR3 DNA, read in part, is TGTGCCAGCAGTCTGGGACAGGCAAACTCCGACTACACC. This chain joins TRBV26 and TRBJ1-2; 7 bases line up with TRBD1. The CDR3 end lies 1 residue beyond the end of the read and is filled in from the germline J gene. In germline, CDR1 is KGHPV, CDR2 FQNQEV (reference sequence). The CDR3 totals 14 residues. V lost 2 bases and J lost 0; bases outside the gene matches: 0.

With regard to this clone: Mouse names are used for the genes. The read stops 1 residue short of the end of the CDR3; the missing end is completed from the germline J gene. The chain couples TRBV26 to TRBJ2-1; D not certain. The CDR3 runs 11 residues. V was shortened by 0 bases and J by 13 bases, with 7 bases between the two germline ends. Germline V gene lookup returns CDR1 KGHPV and CDR2 FQNQEV (reference sequence). The DNA read from the CDR3 is TGTGCCAGCAGTCTGTCACAGCCCCAGTTC. Its protein product is CASSLSQPQF. The entire CDR3 protein reads CASSLSQPQFF. Supplemented by reference TRBV26 and TRBJ2-1, the full variable domain reads NSKVIQTPRYLVKGQGQKAKMRCIPEKGHPVVFWYQQNKNNEFKFLINFQNQEVLQQIDMTEKRFSAECPSNSPCSLEIQSSEAGDSALYLCASSLSQPQFFGPGTRLTVL.

This clone is medium-sized by share. Gene labels here are mouse ones. Read coverage stops 1 residue before the CDR3 terminus; the germline J gene supplies the remainder. The chain joins TRBV16 to TRBJ2-1, with D possibly matching TRBD2 (6 bases). CDR1 is SGHSA, CDR2 FRNQAP, per germline. The V gene lost 1 base and the J gene lost 0 bases, with 10 bases spanning the gap. There are 16 residues in the CDR3. CDR3 DNA, as far as it was read: TGTGCAAGCAGCTTAGCCCTGGGGCCTAACTATGCTGAGCAGTTC. This codes for CASSLALGPNYAEQF. From start to end, the CDR3 is CASSLALGPNYAEQFF.

Notes on this clone: Gene and germline names: mouse. The DNA ends 1 residue before the CDR3 does, and the rest of the CDR3 is filled in from the germline J gene. The gene calls are TRBV5 and TRBJ2-3, with TRBD2 identical over 11 bases. The CDR3 length is 16 residues. CDR1 is LGHNA, CDR2 YNLKQL, per germline (reference sequence). The V and J ends lost 2 bases and 1 base, in that order; junction bases with no gene match: 2. CDR3 residues: CASSQRGLGGAETLYF. The part of the CDR3 DNA that was read is TGTGCCAGCAGCCAAAGGGGACTGGGGGGTGCAGAAACGCTGTAT.